The source of this T cell receptor beta chain is a study of blood T cell repertoires in COVID-19 (dated by TCRdb to the early 2020s). For the wider study: Collaborator samples came from the United States, Italy and Spain and covered acute and convalescent phases of COVID-19. The prospective study material was composed of cDNA or gDNA derived from T cells, B-cell-depleted T cells, or PBMCs. Samples were obtained from the ongoing ImmuneRACE study (first 160 participants) and from 950 to 1,500 subjects provided by 6 global collaborators. Subjects who had been exposed to COVID-19, were actively infected with it, or had recovered from it provided the deeply sampled blood TCRbeta repertoires that made up the dataset. The repertoires were released in a freely available public database intended as a resource for research on the immune response to SARS-CoV-2. The sample metadata nearly always contained a de-identified subject ID, COVID-19 status, age in years and sex. Where HLA class I and class II types were available, the types were taken from metadata supplied by the sample provider, not from assay-based typing.

Concerning this clone itself: Its recognized antigen is unknown. One base away there is no much larger clone; base qualities are not given.

V is shortened by 11 bases, J by 2 bases, and the region joining them spans 15 bases. From the cysteine up to the phenylalanine, the CDR3 has a length of 13 residues. Of all the DNA, just the CDR3 is kept, 39 bases in frame from base 1. The germline V gene supplies CDR1 MNHEY and CDR2 SVGAGI. Results and caveats for the whole study, not just this receptor: Clinical and demographic metadata were provided uncurated, with the amount varying by source and participant.

The immunoSEQ Assay, a bias-controlled multiplex PCR, was used to amplify TCRbeta CDR3 regions from genomic DNA. The paper's processing steps were these. The number of nucleated cells in each sample was estimated by amplification of reference gene primers within the assay. Sequence reads were collapsed and filtered to measure the absolute abundance of every unique TCRbeta CDR3 rearrangement. For each sample, productive Simpson clonality was calculated by taking the square root of Simpson's diversity index across productive rearrangements. Drawn from immuneACCESS, this table holds only the in-frame rearrangements with V and J called that TCRdb kept. Clones are partly lost; checked studies trace under half to an unresolved V gene and leave the rest unexplained. V, J and clone size are those of that table, while D and trimming were read from the DNA. The sample table shows approximately 210,000 clones, and 70% to 85% are seen once. The ten largest clones add up to 7.8% of the sample.

At one collaborating source in Seattle, patients were enrolled during active infection and were followed longitudinally through the course of disease. Collaborating institutions collected whole blood in K2EDTA tubes following their own protocols. Collaborator samples were shipped for TCRbeta analysis as frozen whole blood, isolated PBMCs, or DNA extracted from either sample type. This chain joins TRBV6-5 to TRBJ1-2; no D gene call is confident. Sequencing was carried out using peripheral blood. The sequence came from a woman older than 75 with COVID-19, enrolled during active disease. CDR3 protein: CAVGGGTNYGYTF. The sequenced DNA: TGTGCCGTAGGAGGCGGAACAAACTATGGCTACACCTTC.